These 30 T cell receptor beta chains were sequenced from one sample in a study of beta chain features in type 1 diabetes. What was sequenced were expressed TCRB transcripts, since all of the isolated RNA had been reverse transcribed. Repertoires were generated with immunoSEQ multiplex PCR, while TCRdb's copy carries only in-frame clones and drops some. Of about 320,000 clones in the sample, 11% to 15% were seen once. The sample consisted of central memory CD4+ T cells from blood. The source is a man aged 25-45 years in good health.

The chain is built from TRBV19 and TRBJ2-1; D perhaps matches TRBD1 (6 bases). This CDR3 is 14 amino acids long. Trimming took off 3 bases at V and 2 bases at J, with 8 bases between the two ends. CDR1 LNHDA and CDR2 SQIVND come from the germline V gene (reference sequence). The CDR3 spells CASSIGGAYNEQFF. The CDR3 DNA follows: TGTGCCAGTAGTATTGGGGGCGCCTACAATGAGCAGTTCTTC.

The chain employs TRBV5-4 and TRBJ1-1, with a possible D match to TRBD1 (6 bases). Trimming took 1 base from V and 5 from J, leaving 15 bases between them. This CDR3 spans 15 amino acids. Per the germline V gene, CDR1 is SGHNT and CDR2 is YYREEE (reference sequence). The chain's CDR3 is CASSLSTGRGTEAFF. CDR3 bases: TGTGCCAGCAGCTTGTCTACAGGGAGGGGGACTGAAGCTTTCTTT.

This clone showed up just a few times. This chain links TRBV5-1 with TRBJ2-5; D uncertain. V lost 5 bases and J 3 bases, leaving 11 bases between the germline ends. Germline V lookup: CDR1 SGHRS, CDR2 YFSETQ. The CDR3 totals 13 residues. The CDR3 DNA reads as TGCGCCAGCAGGAAGTCCAGCGAAGAGACCCAGTACTTC. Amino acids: CASRKSSEETQYF.

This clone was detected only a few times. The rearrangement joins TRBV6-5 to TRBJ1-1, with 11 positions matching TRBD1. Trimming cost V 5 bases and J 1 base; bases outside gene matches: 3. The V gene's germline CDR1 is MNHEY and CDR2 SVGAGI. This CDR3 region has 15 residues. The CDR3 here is CASSVGQGENTEAFF. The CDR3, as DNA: TGTGCCAGCAGTGTGGGACAGGGGGAGAACACTGAAGCTTTCTTT.

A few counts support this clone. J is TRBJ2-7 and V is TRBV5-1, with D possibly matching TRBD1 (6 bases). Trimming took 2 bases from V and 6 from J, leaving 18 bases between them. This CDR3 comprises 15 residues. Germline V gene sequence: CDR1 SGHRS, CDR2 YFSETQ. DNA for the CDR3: TGCGCCAGCAGCTTAGACCGGGTAACAGGGTCCGAGCAGTACTTC. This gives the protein CASSLDRVTGSEQYF.

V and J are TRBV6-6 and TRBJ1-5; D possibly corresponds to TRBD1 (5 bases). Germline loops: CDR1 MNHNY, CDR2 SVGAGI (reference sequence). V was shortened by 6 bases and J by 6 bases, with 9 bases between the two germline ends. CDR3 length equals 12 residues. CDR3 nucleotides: TGTGCCAGCAGGGAAGGGGTTCAGCCCCAGCATTTT. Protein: CASREGVQPQHF.

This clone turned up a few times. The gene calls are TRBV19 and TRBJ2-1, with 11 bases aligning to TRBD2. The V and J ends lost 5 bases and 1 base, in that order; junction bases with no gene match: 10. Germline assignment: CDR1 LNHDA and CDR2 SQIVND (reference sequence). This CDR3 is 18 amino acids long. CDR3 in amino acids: CASSPTGSGGVSYNEQFF. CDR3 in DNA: TGTGCCAGTAGTCCCACTGGTAGCGGGGGGGTGTCCTACAATGAGCAGTTCTTC.

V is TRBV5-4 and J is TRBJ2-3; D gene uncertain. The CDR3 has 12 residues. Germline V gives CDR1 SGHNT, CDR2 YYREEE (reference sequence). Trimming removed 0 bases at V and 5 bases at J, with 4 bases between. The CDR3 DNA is TGTGCCAGCAGCTTGGTAGGAGATACGCAGTATTTT. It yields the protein CASSLVGDTQYF. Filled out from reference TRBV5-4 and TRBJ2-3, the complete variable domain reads ETGVTQSPTHLIKTRGQQVTLRCSSQSGHNTVSWYQQALGQGPQFIFQYYREEENGRGNFPPRFSGLQFPNYSSELNVNALELDDSALYLCASSLVGDTQYFGPGTRLTVL.

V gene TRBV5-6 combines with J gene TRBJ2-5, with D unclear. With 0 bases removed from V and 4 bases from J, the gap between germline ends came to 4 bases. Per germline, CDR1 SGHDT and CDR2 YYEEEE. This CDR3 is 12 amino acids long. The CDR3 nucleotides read TGTGCCAGCAGCTTGGGGTTAGAGACCCAGTACTTC. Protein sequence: CASSLGLETQYF.

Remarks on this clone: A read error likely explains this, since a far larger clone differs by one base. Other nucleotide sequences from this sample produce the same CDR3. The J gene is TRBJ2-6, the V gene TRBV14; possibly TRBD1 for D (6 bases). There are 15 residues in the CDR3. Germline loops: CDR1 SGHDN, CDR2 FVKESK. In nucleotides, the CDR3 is TGTGCCAGCAGCCCGACAGGAACTGGGGCCAACGTCCTGACCTTC. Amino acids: CASSPTGTGANVLTF.

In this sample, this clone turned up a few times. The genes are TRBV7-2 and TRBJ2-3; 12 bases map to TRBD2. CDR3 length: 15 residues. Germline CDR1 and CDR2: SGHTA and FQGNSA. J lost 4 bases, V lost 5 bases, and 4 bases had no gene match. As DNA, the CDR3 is TGTGCCAGCAGCCCGAGACTAGCGGGGGCAGATACGCAGTATTTT. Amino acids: CASSPRLAGADTQYF.

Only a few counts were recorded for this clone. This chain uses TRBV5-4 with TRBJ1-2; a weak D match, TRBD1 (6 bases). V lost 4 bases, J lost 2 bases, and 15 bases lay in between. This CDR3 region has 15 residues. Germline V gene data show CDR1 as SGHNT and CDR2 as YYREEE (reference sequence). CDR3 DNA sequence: TGTGCCAGCAGCATGGATGGGGGCAACAACTATGGCTACACCTTC. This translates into CASSMDGGNNYGYTF.

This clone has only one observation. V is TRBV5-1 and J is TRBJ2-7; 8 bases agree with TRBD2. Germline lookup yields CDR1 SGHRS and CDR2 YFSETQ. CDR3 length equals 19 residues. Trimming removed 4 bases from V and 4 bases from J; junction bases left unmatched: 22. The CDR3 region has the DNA TGCGCCAGCAGCCTTTTCAGGGACTCCTCACAGCGGGAGATTTACGAGCAGTACGTC. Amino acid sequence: CASSLFRDSSQREIYEQYV.

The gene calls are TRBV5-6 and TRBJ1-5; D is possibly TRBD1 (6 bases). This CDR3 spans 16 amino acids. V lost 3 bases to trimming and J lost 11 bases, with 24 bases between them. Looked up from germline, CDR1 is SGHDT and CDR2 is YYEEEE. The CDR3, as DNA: TGTGCCAGCAGCTCTGGCGGTACAGGGTGGGGGTTCGCCCAGCATTTT. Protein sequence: CASSSGGTGWGFAQHF.

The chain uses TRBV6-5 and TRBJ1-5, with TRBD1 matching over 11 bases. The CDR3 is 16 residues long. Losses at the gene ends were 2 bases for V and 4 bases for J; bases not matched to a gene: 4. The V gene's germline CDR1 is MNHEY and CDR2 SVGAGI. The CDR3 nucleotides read TGTGCCAGCAGTTACCCTGGACAGGGGGCGAATCAGCCCCAGCATTTT. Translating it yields CASSYPGQGANQPQHF.

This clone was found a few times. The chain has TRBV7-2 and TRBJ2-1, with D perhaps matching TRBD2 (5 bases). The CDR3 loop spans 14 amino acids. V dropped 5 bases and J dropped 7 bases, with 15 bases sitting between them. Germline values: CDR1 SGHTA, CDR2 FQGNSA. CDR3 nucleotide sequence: TGTGCCAGCAGCCCCGGGTCCCGAGGGAATGAGCAGTTCTTC. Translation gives CASSPGSRGNEQFF.

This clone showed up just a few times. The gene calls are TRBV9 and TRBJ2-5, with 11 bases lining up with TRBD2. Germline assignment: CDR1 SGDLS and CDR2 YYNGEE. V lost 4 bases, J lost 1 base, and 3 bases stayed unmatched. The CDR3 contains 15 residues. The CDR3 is CASSIAGGRQETQYF. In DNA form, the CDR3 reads TGTGCCAGCAGCATAGCGGGGGGGCGCCAAGAGACCCAGTACTTC. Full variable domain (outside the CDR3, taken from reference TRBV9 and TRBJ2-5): DSGVTQTPKHLITATGQRVTLRCSPRSGDLSVYWYQQSLDQGLQFLIQYYNGEERAKGNILERFSAQQFPDLHSELNLSSLELGDSALYFCASSIAGGRQETQYFGPGTRLLVL.

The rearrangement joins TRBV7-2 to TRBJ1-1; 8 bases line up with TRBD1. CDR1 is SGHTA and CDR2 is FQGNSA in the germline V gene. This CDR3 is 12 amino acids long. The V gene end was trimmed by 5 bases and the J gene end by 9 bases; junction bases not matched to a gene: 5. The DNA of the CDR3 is TGTGCCAGCAGCCACCGGACAGGGAAAGCTTTCTTT. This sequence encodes CASSHRTGKAFF.

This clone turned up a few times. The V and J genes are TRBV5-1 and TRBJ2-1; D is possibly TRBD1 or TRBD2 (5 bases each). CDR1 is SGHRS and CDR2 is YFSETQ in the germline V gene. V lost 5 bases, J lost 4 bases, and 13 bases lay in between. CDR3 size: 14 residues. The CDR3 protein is CASRDSGTYNEQFF. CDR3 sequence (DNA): TGCGCCAGCAGGGACTCCGGGACGTACAATGAGCAGTTCTTC. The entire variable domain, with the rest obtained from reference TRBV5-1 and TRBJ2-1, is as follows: KAGVTQTPRYLIKTRGQQVTLSCSPISGHRSVSWYQQTPGQGLQFLFEYFSETQRNKGNFPGRFSGRQFSNSRSEMNVSTLELGDSALYLCASRDSGTYNEQFFGPGTRLTVL.

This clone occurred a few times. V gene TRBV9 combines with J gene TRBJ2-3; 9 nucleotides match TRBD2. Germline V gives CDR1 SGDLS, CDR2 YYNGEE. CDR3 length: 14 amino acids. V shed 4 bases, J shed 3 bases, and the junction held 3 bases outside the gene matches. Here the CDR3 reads CASSNLAGTDTQYF. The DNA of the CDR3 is TGTGCCAGCAGCAATCTAGCGGGGACAGATACGCAGTATTTT. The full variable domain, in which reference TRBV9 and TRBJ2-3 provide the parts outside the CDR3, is DSGVTQTPKHLITATGQRVTLRCSPRSGDLSVYWYQQSLDQGLQFLIQYYNGEERAKGNILERFSAQQFPDLHSELNLSSLELGDSALYFCASSNLAGTDTQYFGPGTRLTVL.

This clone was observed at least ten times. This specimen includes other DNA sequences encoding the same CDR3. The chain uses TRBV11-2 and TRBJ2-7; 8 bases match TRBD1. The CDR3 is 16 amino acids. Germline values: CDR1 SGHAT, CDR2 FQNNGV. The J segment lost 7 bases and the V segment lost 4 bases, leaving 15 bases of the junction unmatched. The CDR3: CASSSMGYSDREEQYF. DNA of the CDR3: TGTGCCAGCAGCTCAATGGGATACTCGGACAGGGAAGAGCAGTACTTC.

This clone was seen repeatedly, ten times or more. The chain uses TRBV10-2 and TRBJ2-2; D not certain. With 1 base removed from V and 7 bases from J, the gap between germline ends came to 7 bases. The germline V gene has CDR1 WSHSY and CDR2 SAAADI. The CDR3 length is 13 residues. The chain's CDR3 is CASSELRIGELFF. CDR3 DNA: TGCGCCAGCAGTGAGTTAAGGATCGGGGAGCTGTTTTTT.

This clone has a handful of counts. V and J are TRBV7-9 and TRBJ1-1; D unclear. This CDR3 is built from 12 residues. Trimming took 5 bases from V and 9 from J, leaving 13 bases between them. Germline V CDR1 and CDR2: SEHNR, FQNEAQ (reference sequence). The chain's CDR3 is CASSPMRLKAFF. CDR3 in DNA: TGTGCCAGCAGCCCGATGCGTCTTAAAGCTTTCTTT.

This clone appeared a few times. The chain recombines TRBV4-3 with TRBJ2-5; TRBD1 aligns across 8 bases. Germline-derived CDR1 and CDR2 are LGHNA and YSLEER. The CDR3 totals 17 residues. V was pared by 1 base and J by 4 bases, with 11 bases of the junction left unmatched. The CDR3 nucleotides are TGCGCCAGCAGCCAAGGTGGCGGGCCAGGGGGCGCAGAGACCCAGTACTTC. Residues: CASSQGGGPGGAETQYF.

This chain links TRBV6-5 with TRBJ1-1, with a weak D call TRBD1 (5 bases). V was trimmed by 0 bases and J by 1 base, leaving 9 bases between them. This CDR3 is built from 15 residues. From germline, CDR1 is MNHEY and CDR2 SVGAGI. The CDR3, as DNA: TGTGCCAGCAGTTACTCGGGGCGATCGAACACTGAAGCTTTCTTT. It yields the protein CASSYSGRSNTEAFF.

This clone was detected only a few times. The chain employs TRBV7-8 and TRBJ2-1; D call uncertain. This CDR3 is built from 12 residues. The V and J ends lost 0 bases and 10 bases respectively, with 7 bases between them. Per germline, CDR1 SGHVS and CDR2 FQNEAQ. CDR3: CASSLAGWEQFF. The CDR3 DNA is TGTGCCAGCAGCTTAGCGGGGTGGGAGCAGTTCTTC.

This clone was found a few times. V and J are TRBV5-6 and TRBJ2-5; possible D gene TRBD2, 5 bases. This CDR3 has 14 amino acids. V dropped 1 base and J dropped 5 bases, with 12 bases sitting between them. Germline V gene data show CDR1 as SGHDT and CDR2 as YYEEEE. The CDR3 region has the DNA TGTGCCAGCAGCTTGCTCGAGCGGTGGGAGACCCAGTACTTC. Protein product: CASSLLERWETQYF. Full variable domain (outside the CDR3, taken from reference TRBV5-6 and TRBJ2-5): DAGVTQSPTHLIKTRGQQVTLRCSPKSGHDTVSWYQQALGQGPQFIFQYYEEEERQRGNFPDRFSGHQFPNYSSELNVNALLLGDSALYLCASSLLERWETQYFGPGTRLLVL.

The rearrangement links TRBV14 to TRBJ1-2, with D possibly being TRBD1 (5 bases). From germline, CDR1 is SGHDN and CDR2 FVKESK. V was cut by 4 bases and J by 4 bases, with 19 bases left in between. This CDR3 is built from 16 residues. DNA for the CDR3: TGTGCCAGCAGCCCACTGGCTGGACAAGGCTTCTATGGCTACACCTTC. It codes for CASSPLAGQGFYGYTF. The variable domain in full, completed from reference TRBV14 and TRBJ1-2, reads EAGVTQFPSHSVIEKGQTVTLRCDPISGHDNLYWYRRVMGKEIKFLLHFVKESKQDESGMPNNRFLAERTGGTYSTLKVQPAELEDSGVYFCASSPLAGQGFYGYTFGSGTRLTVV.

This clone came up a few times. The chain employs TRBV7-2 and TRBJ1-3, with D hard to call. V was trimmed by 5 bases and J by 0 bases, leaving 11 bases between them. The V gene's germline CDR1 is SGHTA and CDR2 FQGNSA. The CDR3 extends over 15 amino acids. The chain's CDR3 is CASSPSAGSGNTIYF. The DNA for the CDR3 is TGTGCCAGCAGCCCCAGCGCAGGCTCTGGAAACACCATATATTTT.

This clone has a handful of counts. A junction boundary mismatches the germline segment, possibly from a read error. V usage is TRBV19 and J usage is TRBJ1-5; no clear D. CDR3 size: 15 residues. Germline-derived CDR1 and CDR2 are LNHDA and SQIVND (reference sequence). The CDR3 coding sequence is TGTGCCAGTAGTATAGAACAAAGTAGCCATCAGCCCCAGCATTTT. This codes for CASSIEQSSHQPQHF.